Presented here are 25 T cell receptor beta chains from one specimen sequenced in a study of T cell changes during pregnancy in multiple sclerosis. Data came from immunoSEQ multiplex PCR; TCRdb stores just in-frame clones and leaves some out. Of approximately 61,000 clones listed, more than 75% are singletons. The source material was peripheral blood, sampled in the first trimester of pregnancy. The origin of the receptors is a female donor in good health, enrolled as a control in a pregnancy study.

The chain has TRBV2 and TRBJ1-4, with 8 nucleotides matching TRBD1. Germline trimming cut 6 bases from V and 0 bases from J; bases unmatched to any gene: 3. CDR1 and CDR2 from the germline V gene are SNHLY and FYNNEI. This CDR3 has 15 amino acids. The CDR3 DNA reads TGTGCCAGCAGATTACAGGGGGCAACTAATGAAAAACTGTTTTTT. It is translated as CASRLQGATNEKLFF.

The chain uses TRBV7-6 and TRBJ2-7; tentatively, D is TRBD2 (7 bases). The germline V and J ends were trimmed by 5 bases and 1 base, with 18 bases remaining between them. Germline CDR1 reads SGHVS; CDR2 reads FNYEAQ. The CDR3 totals 16 residues. The CDR3 DNA sequence: TGTGCCAGCAGCCTTGGGGGCGGGAGAGGTTCCTACGAGCAGTACTTC. Translation gives CASSLGGGRGSYEQYF.

The chain couples TRBV5-1 to TRBJ2-1; D may be TRBD1 (5 bases). V shed 7 bases and J shed 1 base, with 15 bases lying between them. Per the germline V gene, CDR1 is SGHRS and CDR2 is YFSETQ. This CDR3 has 15 amino acids. CDR3 in amino acids: CASRPGYPSYNEQFF. The CDR3 DNA reads as TGCGCCAGCCGCCCAGGGTATCCATCCTACAATGAGCAGTTCTTC.

The CDR3 DNA sequence: TGTGCCAGCAGCTCCTCGGGATCCAACTATGGCTACACCTTC. It translates to CASSSSGSNYGYTF. The chain joins TRBV7-2 to TRBJ1-2; D gene ambiguous. Germline CDR1 SGHTA, CDR2 FQGNSA. This CDR3 is built from 14 residues. The V end lost 4 bases, the J end lost 2 bases, and 11 bases lay between the germline ends.

The chain recombines TRBV28 with TRBJ1-3; D might be TRBD1 (6 bases). The CDR3 has 15 amino acids. Germline V gives CDR1 MDHEN, CDR2 SYDVKM. V lost 0 bases and J 3 bases, leaving 9 bases between the germline ends. As DNA, the CDR3 is TGTGCCAGCAGTTTATGGGGGGCAGATGGAAACACCATATATTTT. This encodes CASSLWGADGNTIYF.

The V call is TRBV30, the J call TRBJ2-5; D is uncertain. Germline V lookup: CDR1 GTSNPN, CDR2 SVGIG (reference sequence). This CDR3 is built from 10 residues. V was cut by 3 bases and J by 5 bases, with 4 bases left in between. CDR3 sequence: CAWSLETQYF. The CDR3 nucleotides read TGTGCCTGGAGCCTTGAGACCCAGTACTTC.

This clone was seen only once. CDR3 residues: CASSPLDGTGEAEAFF. The CDR3 DNA reads as TGTGCCAGCAGTCCACTTGACGGGACAGGGGAGGCTGAAGCTTTCTTT. This rearrangement joins TRBV6-6 to TRBJ1-1, with 10 bases identical to TRBD1. V lost 5 bases to trimming and J lost 6 bases; unmatched junction nucleotides: 12. Germline-derived CDR1 and CDR2 are MNHNY and SVGAGI (reference sequence). This CDR3 region has 16 residues.

In DNA, the CDR3 is TGTGCCAGCAGTTTCGTCAGGGGTACTCCAGGGATGGGCGAGCAGTACTTC. Protein: CASSFVRGTPGMGEQYF. The chain links TRBV28 to TRBJ2-7, with TRBD1 as a possible D gene (6 bases). CDR1 MDHEN and CDR2 SYDVKM come from the germline V gene. The CDR3 extends over 17 amino acids. V was shortened by 3 bases and J by 6 bases, with 24 bases between the two germline ends.

J is TRBJ2-1 and V is TRBV18; possibly TRBD1 for D (6 bases). Deletions cut 3 bases from V and 5 bases from J, with 17 bases between. CDR1 and CDR2 (germline): KGHSH, LQKENI. The CDR3 sequence is 16 residues long. The CDR3: CASSPYSQGPNNEQFF. The CDR3 coding sequence is TGTGCCAGCTCACCGTACTCACAGGGTCCGAACAATGAGCAGTTCTTC.

The chain recombines TRBV7-9 with TRBJ2-7; D may be TRBD2 (5 bases). CDR3 length equals 13 residues. The ends were cut back, 5 bases at V and 3 bases at J, with 11 bases in the middle. Germline CDR1 reads SEHNR; CDR2 reads FQNEAQ (reference sequence). CDR3 region: CASSVDGLYEQYF. The CDR3 DNA reads TGTGCCAGCAGCGTAGACGGACTCTACGAGCAGTACTTC.

Only one count was recorded for this clone. The chain joins TRBV27 to TRBJ1-6, with D possibly TRBD1 on 5 matching bases. This CDR3 spans 14 amino acids. Germline loops: CDR1 MNHEY, CDR2 SMNVEV (reference sequence). Between the trimmed V and J ends, which lost 2 bases and 10 bases, there was a span of 12 bases. DNA of the CDR3: TGTGCCAGCAGTTTAGGGCCAGGGCGGTCACCCCTCCACTTT. Translated, it gives CASSLGPGRSPLHF.

The rearrangement links TRBV27 to TRBJ2-2; 8 bases line up with TRBD1. Looked up from germline, CDR1 is MNHEY and CDR2 is SMNVEV (reference sequence). The CDR3 contains 16 residues. V lost 6 bases, J lost 4 bases, and 10 bases stayed unmatched. The CDR3 here is CASSRVTGASTGELFF. The CDR3 DNA reads TGTGCCAGCAGCCGTGTGACAGGGGCTAGCACCGGGGAGCTGTTTTTT.

This clone showed up just once. V usage is TRBV4-3 and J usage is TRBJ2-7; D may be TRBD1 (5 bases). This CDR3 is built from 11 residues. V dropped 6 bases and J dropped 3 bases, with 6 bases sitting between them. Germline V gives CDR1 LGHNA, CDR2 YSLEER. CDR3 sequence reads: CASSDSYEQYF. For the CDR3, the DNA is TGCGCCAGCAGTGACAGCTACGAGCAGTACTTC.

The rearrangement uses TRBV28 and TRBJ2-3; possibly TRBD1 for D (6 bases). CDR1 is MDHEN, CDR2 SYDVKM, per germline. Trimming left V 7 bases short and J 3 bases short, with 14 bases between. The CDR3 consists of 14 residues. CDR3 sequence: CASTAPGETDTQYF. In nucleotides, the CDR3 is TGTGCCAGCACCGCGCCAGGGGAGACAGATACGCAGTATTTT. Supplemented by reference TRBV28 and TRBJ2-3, the full variable domain reads DVKVTQSSRYLVKRTGEKVFLECVQDMDHENMFWYRQDPGLGLRLIYFSYDVKMKEKGDIPEGYSVSREKKERFSLILESASTNQTSMYLCASTAPGETDTQYFGPGTRLTVL.

The V and J genes are TRBV6-1 and TRBJ2-5; 14 nucleotides match TRBD2. CDR1 MNHNS and CDR2 SASEGT come from the germline V gene. With V trimmed by 4 bases and J by 7 bases, 8 bases remained unmatched. The CDR3 totals 16 residues. This CDR3 is CASSGRTSGRLVTQYF. As DNA, the CDR3 is TGTGCCAGCAGTGGCCGGACTAGCGGGAGGTTAGTGACCCAGTACTTC.

This clone was counted between two and nine times. The chain is built from TRBV15 and TRBJ1-2, with 7 nucleotides matching TRBD1. The CDR3 covers 13 residues. V lost 5 bases and J lost 1; bases outside the gene matches: 1. CDR1 is LNHNV, CDR2 YYDKDF, per germline (reference sequence). CDR3 amino acids: CATSRDSNYGYTF. The CDR3 DNA sequence: TGTGCCACCAGCCGGGACAGTAACTATGGCTACACCTTC.

The chain employs TRBV5-1 and TRBJ1-2; 9 bases fit TRBD1. V gave up 0 bases and J gave up 4 bases; unmatched junction bases: 7. Germline lookup yields CDR1 SGHRS and CDR2 YFSETQ. This CDR3 region has 16 residues. The CDR3 nucleotides read TGCGCCAGCAGCTTGGATACCGGGACAGGGACCTATGGCTACACCTTC. This codes for CASSLDTGTGTYGYTF. The complete variable domain, with remaining parts taken from reference TRBV5-1 and TRBJ1-2, reads KAGVTQTPRYLIKTRGQQVTLSCSPISGHRSVSWYQQTPGQGLQFLFEYFSETQRNKGNFPGRFSGRQFSNSRSEMNVSTLELGDSALYLCASSLDTGTGTYGYTFGSGTRLTVV.

V and J are TRBV27 and TRBJ2-1; 12 bases agree with TRBD2. Germline V gene data show CDR1 as MNHEY and CDR2 as SMNVEV (reference sequence). V was clipped by 4 bases and J by 7 bases; unmatched bases: 8. The CDR3 loop spans 16 amino acids. CDR3 DNA: TGTGCCAGCAGTTCCGGCCGACTAGCGGGAGTGAATGAGCAGTTCTTC. Its translation: CASSSGRLAGVNEQFF.

The chain couples TRBV10-3 to TRBJ1-4, with no clear D. Germline lookup yields CDR1 ENHRY and CDR2 SYGVKD. V lost 7 bases and J lost 5, with 11 bases in between. This CDR3 contains 13 residues. CDR3 sequence: CAITEGLNEKLFF. The CDR3 nucleotides are TGTGCCATCACCGAGGGCTTGAATGAAAAACTGTTTTTT.

The chain uses TRBV27 and TRBJ2-7; TRBD2 matches 7 bases. Germline CDR1 and CDR2: MNHEY and SMNVEV (reference sequence). This CDR3 contains 14 residues. Germline trimming cut 8 bases from V and 1 base from J; bases unmatched to any gene: 8. The CDR3 DNA reads TGTGCCAGCGCCAAAAACGGGGGGTCCTACGAGCAGTACTTC. This sequence encodes CASAKNGGSYEQYF.

This rearrangement joins TRBV27 to TRBJ2-3; TRBD1 might be the D (6 bases). Trimming shortened V by 5 bases and J by 3 bases, and 12 bases separated the two germline ends. The germline V gene encodes CDR1 MNHEY and CDR2 SMNVEV (reference sequence). The CDR3 totals 14 residues. The CDR3 sequence: CASSPGTLTDTQYF. The CDR3 DNA reads as TGTGCCAGCAGTCCCGGGACATTAACAGATACGCAGTATTTT.

The rearrangement joins TRBV5-5 to TRBJ2-5, with D unclear. Germline lookup yields CDR1 SGHKS and CDR2 YYEKEE (reference sequence). This CDR3 comprises 12 residues. V was cut by 2 bases and J by 3 bases, with 5 bases left in between. As DNA, the CDR3 is TGTGCCAGCAGCTTAGTAGAAGAGACCCAGTACTTC. As protein: CASSLVEETQYF.

This clone was counted a few times. DNA of the CDR3: TGTGCCAGCAGCTTAACCGACGGGTCTGGGCAGCCCCAGCATTTT. It specifies CASSLTDGSGQPQHF. The V call is TRBV7-2, the J call TRBJ1-5; no reliable D call. V was shortened by 2 bases and J by 7 bases, with 15 bases between the two germline ends. The CDR3 covers 15 residues. Germline V CDR1 and CDR2: SGHTA, FQGNSA.

The rearrangement uses TRBV19 and TRBJ2-2, with 7 bases that match TRBD1. Germline lookup yields CDR1 LNHDA and CDR2 SQIVND (reference sequence). This CDR3 is built from 16 residues. After removal of 2 bases from V and 7 bases from J, the junction contained 10 bases not matched to a gene. In DNA form, the CDR3 reads TGTGCCAGTAGTATAAGAAAGGGGGCGCGAGACGGGGAGCTGTTTTTT. It encodes CASSIRKGARDGELFF.

This clone was found many times. Written as DNA, the CDR3 is TGTGCCAGCAGTGGTCGGGGGAGGAACACCGGGGAGCTGTTTTTT. Its protein is CASSGRGRNTGELFF. This chain links TRBV2 with TRBJ2-2; tentative D call: TRBD2 (6 bases). The V end lost 4 bases, the J end lost 1 base, and 10 bases lay between the germline ends. This CDR3 is built from 15 residues. CDR1 is SNHLY and CDR2 is FYNNEI in the germline V gene.